There are a few counts of the clone carrying this T cell receptor beta chain. The target antigen is unknown. This sample is drawn from a study of identical twins. Whole-study results and caveats: Abundant beta clonotypes from cord blood had fewer insertions, unlike memory repertoires, which showed none.

Using its own MiXCR run on the 5' RACE reads, TCRdb lists one record per CDR3 protein. This sample has around 1.7 million distinct CDR3 sequences, with less than 35% found just once. Material: cord blood. The TCR comes from a newborn girl in good health.

The CDR3 is CASSQGRLYGYTF. The CDR3 DNA follows: TGTGCCAGCAGCCAGGGACGGCTCTATGGCTACACCTTC. V is TRBV3-1 and J is TRBJ1-2, with D possibly TRBD1 on 5 matching bases. The ends were cut back, 3 bases at V and 4 bases at J, with 9 bases in the middle. The length of the CDR3 is 13 residues. Germline V gene sequence: CDR1 LGHDT, CDR2 YNNKEL (reference sequence).